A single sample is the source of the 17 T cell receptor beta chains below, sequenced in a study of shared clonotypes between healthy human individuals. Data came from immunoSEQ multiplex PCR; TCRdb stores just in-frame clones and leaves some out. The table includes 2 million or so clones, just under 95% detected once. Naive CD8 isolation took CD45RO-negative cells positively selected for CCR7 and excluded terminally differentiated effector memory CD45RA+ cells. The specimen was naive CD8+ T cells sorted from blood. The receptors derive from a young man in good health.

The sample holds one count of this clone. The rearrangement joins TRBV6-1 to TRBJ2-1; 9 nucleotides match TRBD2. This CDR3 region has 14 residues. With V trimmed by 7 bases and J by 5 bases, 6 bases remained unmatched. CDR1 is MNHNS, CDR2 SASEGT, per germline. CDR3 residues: CASNAGGLDNEQFF. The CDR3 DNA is TGTGCCAGCAATGCGGGGGGGCTTGACAATGAGCAGTTCTTC.

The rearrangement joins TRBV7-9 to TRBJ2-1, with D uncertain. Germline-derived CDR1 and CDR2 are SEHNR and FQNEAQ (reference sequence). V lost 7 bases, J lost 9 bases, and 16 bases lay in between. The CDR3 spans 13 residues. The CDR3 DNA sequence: TGTGCCAGCATATCCGGGCCCGGACCTGAGCAGTTCTTC. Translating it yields CASISGPGPEQFF.

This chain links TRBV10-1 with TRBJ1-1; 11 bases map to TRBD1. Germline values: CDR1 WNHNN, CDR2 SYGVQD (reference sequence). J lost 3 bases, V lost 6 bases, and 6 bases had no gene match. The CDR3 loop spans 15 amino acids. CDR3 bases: TGCGCCAGCAGCCGGGGACAGGGGGAAGACACTGAAGCTTTCTTT. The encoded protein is CASSRGQGEDTEAFF.

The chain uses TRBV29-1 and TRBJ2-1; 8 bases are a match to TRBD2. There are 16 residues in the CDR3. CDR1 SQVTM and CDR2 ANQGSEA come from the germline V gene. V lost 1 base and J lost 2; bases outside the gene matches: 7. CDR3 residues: CSVEAQAGETYNEQFF. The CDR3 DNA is TGCAGCGTTGAAGCCCAAGCGGGAGAAACCTACAATGAGCAGTTCTTC.

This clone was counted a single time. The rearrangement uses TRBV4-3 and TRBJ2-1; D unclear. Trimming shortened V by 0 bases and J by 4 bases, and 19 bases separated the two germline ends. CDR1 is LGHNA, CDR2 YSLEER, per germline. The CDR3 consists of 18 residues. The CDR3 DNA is TGCGCCAGCAGCCAAGATTCCCCATCTCTCGACCCGTACAATGAGCAGTTCTTC. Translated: CASSQDSPSLDPYNEQFF.

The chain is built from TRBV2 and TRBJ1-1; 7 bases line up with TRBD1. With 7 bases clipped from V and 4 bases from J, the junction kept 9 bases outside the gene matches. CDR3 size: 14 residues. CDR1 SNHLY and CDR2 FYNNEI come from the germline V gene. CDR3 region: CASNRGPGVTEAFF. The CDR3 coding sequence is TGTGCCAGCAATAGGGGGCCAGGGGTCACTGAAGCTTTCTTT.

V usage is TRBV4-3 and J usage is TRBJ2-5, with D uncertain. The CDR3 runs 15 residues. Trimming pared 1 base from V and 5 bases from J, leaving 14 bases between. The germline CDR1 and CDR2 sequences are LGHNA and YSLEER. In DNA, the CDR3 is TGCGCCAGCAGCCAAGGACCTTTTTTGGGGGAGACCCAGTACTTC. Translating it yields CASSQGPFLGETQYF.

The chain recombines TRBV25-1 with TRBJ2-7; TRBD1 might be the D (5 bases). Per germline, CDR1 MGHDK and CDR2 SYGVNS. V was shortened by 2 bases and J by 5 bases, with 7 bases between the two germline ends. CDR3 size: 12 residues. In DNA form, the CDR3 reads TGTGCCAGCAGTGAAGTAGGGGACGAGCAGTACTTC. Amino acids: CASSEVGDEQYF.

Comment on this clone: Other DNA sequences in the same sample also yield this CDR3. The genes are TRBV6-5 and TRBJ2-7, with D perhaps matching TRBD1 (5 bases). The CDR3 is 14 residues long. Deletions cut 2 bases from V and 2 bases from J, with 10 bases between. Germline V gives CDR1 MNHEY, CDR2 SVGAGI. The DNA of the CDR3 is TGTGCCAGCAGTTACGGTCAAGGGGCCTACGAGCAGTACTTC. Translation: CASSYGQGAYEQYF.

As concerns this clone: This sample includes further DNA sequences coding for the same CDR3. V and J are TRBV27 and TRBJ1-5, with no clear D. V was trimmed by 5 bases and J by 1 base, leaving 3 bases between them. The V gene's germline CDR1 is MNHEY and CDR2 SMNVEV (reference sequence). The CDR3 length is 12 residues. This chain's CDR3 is CASSESNQPQHF. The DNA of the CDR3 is TGTGCCAGCAGTGAAAGCAATCAGCCCCAGCATTTT.

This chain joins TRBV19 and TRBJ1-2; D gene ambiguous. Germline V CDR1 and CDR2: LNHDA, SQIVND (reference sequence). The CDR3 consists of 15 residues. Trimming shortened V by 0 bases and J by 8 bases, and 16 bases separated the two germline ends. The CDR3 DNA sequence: TGTGCCAGTAGTATAGACAGTGGGAGAGAGGACGGCTACACCTTC. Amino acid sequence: CASSIDSGREDGYTF.

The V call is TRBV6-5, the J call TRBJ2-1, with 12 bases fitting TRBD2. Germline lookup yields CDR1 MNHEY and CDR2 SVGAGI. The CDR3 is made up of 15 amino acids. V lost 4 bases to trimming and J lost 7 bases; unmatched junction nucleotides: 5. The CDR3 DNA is TGTGCCAGCAGTTTGCTAGCGGGGGGGGAGAATGAGCAGTTCTTC. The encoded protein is CASSLLAGGENEQFF.

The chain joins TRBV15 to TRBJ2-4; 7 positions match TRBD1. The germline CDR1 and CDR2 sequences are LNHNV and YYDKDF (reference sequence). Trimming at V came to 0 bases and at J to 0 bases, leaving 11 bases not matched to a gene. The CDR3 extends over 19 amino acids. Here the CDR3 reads CATSRDLVGTEIAKNIQYF. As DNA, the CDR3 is TGTGCCACCAGCAGAGATTTAGTGGGGACAGAGATAGCCAAAAACATTCAGTACTTC.

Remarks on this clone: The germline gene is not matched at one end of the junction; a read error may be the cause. The CDR3 loop is CASSTLIYIRELVHEQYF. CDR3 DNA sequence: TGTGCTAGCAGCACACTCATATACATCAGGGAGCTCGTCCACGAGCAGTACTTC. The rearrangement joins TRBV7-7 to TRBJ2-7; D may match TRBD1 or TRBD2 (5 bases each). CDR1 and CDR2 from the germline V gene are SSHAT and FNYEAQ (reference sequence). This CDR3 region has 18 residues.

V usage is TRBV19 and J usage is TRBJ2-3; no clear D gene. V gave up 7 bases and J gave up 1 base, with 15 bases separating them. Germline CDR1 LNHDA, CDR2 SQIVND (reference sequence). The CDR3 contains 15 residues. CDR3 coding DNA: TGTGCCAGTACCGAGGAACCCTATGGCACAGATACGCAGTATTTT. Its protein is CASTEEPYGTDTQYF.

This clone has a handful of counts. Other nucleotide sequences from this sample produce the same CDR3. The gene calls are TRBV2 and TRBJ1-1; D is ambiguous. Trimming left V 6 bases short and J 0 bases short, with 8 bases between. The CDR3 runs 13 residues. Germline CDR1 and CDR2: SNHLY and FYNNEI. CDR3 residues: CASSLDVNTEAFF. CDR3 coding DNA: TGTGCCAGCAGCTTAGATGTGAACACTGAAGCTTTCTTT.

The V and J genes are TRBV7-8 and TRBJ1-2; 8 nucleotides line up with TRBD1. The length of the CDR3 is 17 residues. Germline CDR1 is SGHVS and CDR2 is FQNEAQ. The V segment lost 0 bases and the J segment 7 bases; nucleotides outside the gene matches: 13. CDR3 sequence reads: CASSLAAAGGLLSGYTF. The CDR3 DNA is TGTGCCAGCAGCTTAGCGGCAGCAGGGGGCTTACTGTCTGGCTACACCTTC. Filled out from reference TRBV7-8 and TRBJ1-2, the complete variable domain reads GAGVSQSPRYKVAKRGQDVALRCDPISGHVSLFWYQQALGQGPEFLTYFQNEAQLDKSGLPSDRFFAERPEGSVSTLKIQRTQQEDSAVYLCASSLAAAGGLLSGYTFGSGTRLTVV.